Described below is a single T cell receptor beta chain sequence and its context. The antigen remains unidentified. This entry comes from a study of shared clonotypes between healthy human individuals. The study's findings and limits: Clonotype sharing across several donors was observed for 4% to 6.5% of naive CD4 clonotypes. Generation probabilities were higher for clonotypes shared across all four sorted-subset donors than for unshared ones. Rarefaction exposed incomplete sorted-subset sequencing despite large depth.

Every donor, a Caucasian adult, lived in Nashville, Tennessee. Clones were sequenced by immunoSEQ multiplex PCR, and TCRdb holds only the in-frame ones, with some missing. The table includes 2.3 million or so clones, about 92% detected once. Germline V gene lookup returns CDR1 GTSNPN and CDR2 SVGIG (reference sequence). CDR3 length: 11 residues. Trimming took 4 bases from V and 6 from J, leaving 10 bases between them. The chain carries TRBV30 and TRBJ2-7; unclear D gene. The origin of this receptor is a man younger than 30 in good health. Some clones in this sample may be carry-over from other donors' samples. Sequences were obtained from naive CD4+ T cells from PBMCs. Indicated subset: CD45RA+ positively selected. In nucleotides, the CDR3 is TGTGCCTGGACCCCTGGGCGCGAGCAGTACTTC. Residues: CAWTPGREQYF.